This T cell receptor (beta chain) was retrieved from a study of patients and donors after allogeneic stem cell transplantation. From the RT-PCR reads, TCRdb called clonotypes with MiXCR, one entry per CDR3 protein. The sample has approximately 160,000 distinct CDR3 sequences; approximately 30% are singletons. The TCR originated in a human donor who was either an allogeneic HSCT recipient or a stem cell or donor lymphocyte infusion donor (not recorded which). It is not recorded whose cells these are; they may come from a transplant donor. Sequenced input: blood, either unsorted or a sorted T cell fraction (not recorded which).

The CDR3 sequence: CASSQHEGMNTEAFF. The CDR3 region has the DNA TGTGCCAGCAGCCAACATGAGGGAATGAACACTGAAGCTTTCTTT. The chain carries TRBV3-1 and TRBJ1-1; D gene uncertain. V dropped 2 bases and J dropped 0 bases, with 10 bases sitting between them. The CDR3 length is 15 residues. CDR1 is LGHDT, CDR2 YNNKEL, per germline (reference sequence).